This entry lists 12 T cell receptor beta chains sequenced from one sample in a study of blood T cell repertoires in COVID-19. Here immunoSEQ multiplex PCR was the method, and the copy in TCRdb shows in-frame clones only, minus some. The table records about 160,000 clones, roughly 82% of them present only once. Material: peripheral blood. The source of these receptors is a woman between 35 and 50 years old with COVID-19, enrolled during active disease.

The V and J genes are TRBV18 and TRBJ2-6; maybe TRBD1 (5 bases). V was shortened by 0 bases and J by 1 base, with 7 bases between the two germline ends. This CDR3 is 16 amino acids long. CDR1 KGHSH and CDR2 LQKENI come from the germline V gene. CDR3 amino acids: CASSPPGASGANVLTF. The CDR3 nucleotides read TGTGCCAGCTCACCACCTGGGGCGTCTGGGGCCAACGTCCTGACTTTC.

CDR3 sequence reads: CASSSGVDYYGYTF. CDR3 bases: TGTGCCAGCAGCTCAGGGGTCGACTATTATGGCTACACCTTC. The chain carries TRBV28 and TRBJ1-2, with a possible D match to TRBD1 (6 bases). Germline CDR1 reads MDHEN; CDR2 reads SYDVKM. V lost 6 bases to trimming and J lost 5 bases, with 16 bases between them. This CDR3 comprises 14 residues.

The chain couples TRBV3-1 (or the pseudogene TRBV3-2) to TRBJ2-7; the match to TRBD1 covers 9 bases. Germline V gene sequence: CDR1 LGHDT, CDR2 YNNKEL (reference sequence). V dropped 4 bases and J dropped 3; count of bases not matched to a gene: 10. This CDR3 has 16 amino acids. Here the CDR3 reads CASSPGTGRLFYEQYV. CDR3 coding DNA: TGTGCCAGCAGCCCCGGGACAGGGCGACTATTCTACGAGCAGTACGTC.

The chain employs TRBV11-2 and TRBJ2-5, with D unclear. Trimming removed 5 bases at V and 3 bases at J, with 13 bases between. Germline loops: CDR1 SGHAT, CDR2 FQNNGV. This CDR3 spans 14 amino acids. Here the CDR3 reads CASSGSGFKETQYF. The CDR3 DNA follows: TGTGCCAGCAGCGGATCGGGTTTTAAAGAGACCCAGTACTTC.

The CDR3: CASSYPGLAGIRGGTQYF. CDR3 nucleotides: TGTGCCAGCAGTTATCCGGGACTAGCGGGAATACGCGGGGGGACCCAGTACTTC. The rearrangement uses TRBV6-2 or TRBV6-3 and TRBJ2-5; 13 nucleotides agree with TRBD2. Germline V gene lookup returns CDR1 MNHEY and CDR2 SVGEGT. Germline trimming cut 3 bases from V and 7 bases from J; bases unmatched to any gene: 14. The CDR3 length is 18 residues.

This clone was picked up one time. The chain carries TRBV30 and TRBJ1-2, with D perhaps TRBD1 (6 bases). Looked up from germline, CDR1 is GTSNPN and CDR2 is SVGIG (reference sequence). The CDR3 runs to 15 residues. V lost 2 bases, J lost 1 base, and 14 bases lay in between. CDR3 protein: CAWSLRGIINYGYTF. The CDR3 nucleotides read TGTGCCTGGAGTTTAAGGGGGATTATTAACTATGGCTACACCTTC.

The chain combines TRBV3-1 (or the pseudogene TRBV3-2) with TRBJ2-1, with TRBD2 identical over 15 bases. After removal of 2 bases from V and 13 bases from J, the junction contained 6 bases not matched to a gene. This CDR3 has 15 residues. Germline CDR1 is LGHDT and CDR2 is YNNKEL (reference sequence). This CDR3 is CASSQTGTSGRSQFF. The CDR3 nucleotides are TGTGCCAGCAGCCAAACTGGGACTAGCGGGAGGAGTCAGTTCTTC.

This clone was counted once. The chain links TRBV4-1 to TRBJ2-7; D is unclear. This CDR3 is built from 12 residues. Trimming removed 3 bases at V and 2 bases at J, with 5 bases between. Germline CDR1 reads MGHRA; CDR2 reads YSYEKL. The CDR3 DNA reads TGCGCCAGCAGCCATGGCCCCTACGAGCAGTACTTC. Translation: CASSHGPYEQYF.

This rearrangement joins TRBV3-1 (or the pseudogene TRBV3-2) to TRBJ1-5; 7 nucleotides match TRBD1. Germline assignment: CDR1 LGHDT and CDR2 YNNKEL (reference sequence). The CDR3 length is 15 residues. Trimming at V came to 3 bases and at J to 6 bases, leaving 8 bases not matched to a gene. The CDR3 nucleotides read TGTGCCAGCAGCCAGGGCAGGGGGATTTTTCAGCCCCAGCATTTT. Translated, it gives CASSQGRGIFQPQHF.

This chain uses TRBV27 with TRBJ1-4; TRBD1 matches 12 bases. There are 15 residues in the CDR3. Germline assignment: CDR1 MNHEY and CDR2 SMNVEV (reference sequence). After removal of 5 bases from V and 10 bases from J, the junction contained 8 bases not matched to a gene. CDR3 coding DNA: TGTGCCAGCAGTAGCACCGGGACAGGGGGCGGAAAACTGTTTTTT. Its translation: CASSSTGTGGGKLFF. The full variable domain, its missing parts supplied by reference TRBV27 and TRBJ1-4, is EAQVTQNPRYLITVTGKKLTVTCSQNMNHEYMSWYRQDPGLGLRQIYYSMNVEVTDKGDVPEGYKVSRKEKRNFPLILESPSPNQTSLYFCASSSTGTGGGKLFFGSGTQLSVL.

The rearrangement joins TRBV7-9 to TRBJ2-7; D is perhaps TRBD2 (6 bases). Germline loops: CDR1 SEHNR, CDR2 FQNEAQ (reference sequence). CDR3 length: 13 residues. Trimming stripped 1 base from V and 4 bases from J, with 8 bases between. The CDR3 nucleotides are TGTGCCAGCAGCTTAGTGGGGGGTTACGAGCAGTACGTC. This sequence encodes CASSLVGGYEQYV.

J is TRBJ1-2 and V is TRBV7-3; possibly TRBD1 for D (6 bases). The CDR3 length is 12 residues. Per germline, CDR1 SGHTA and CDR2 FQGTGA. V was pared by 4 bases and J by 14 bases, with 17 bases between. The CDR3 reads CASSSASGGQTF. In DNA, the CDR3 is TGTGCCAGCAGCTCTGCTTCGGGGGGGCAGACCTTC.